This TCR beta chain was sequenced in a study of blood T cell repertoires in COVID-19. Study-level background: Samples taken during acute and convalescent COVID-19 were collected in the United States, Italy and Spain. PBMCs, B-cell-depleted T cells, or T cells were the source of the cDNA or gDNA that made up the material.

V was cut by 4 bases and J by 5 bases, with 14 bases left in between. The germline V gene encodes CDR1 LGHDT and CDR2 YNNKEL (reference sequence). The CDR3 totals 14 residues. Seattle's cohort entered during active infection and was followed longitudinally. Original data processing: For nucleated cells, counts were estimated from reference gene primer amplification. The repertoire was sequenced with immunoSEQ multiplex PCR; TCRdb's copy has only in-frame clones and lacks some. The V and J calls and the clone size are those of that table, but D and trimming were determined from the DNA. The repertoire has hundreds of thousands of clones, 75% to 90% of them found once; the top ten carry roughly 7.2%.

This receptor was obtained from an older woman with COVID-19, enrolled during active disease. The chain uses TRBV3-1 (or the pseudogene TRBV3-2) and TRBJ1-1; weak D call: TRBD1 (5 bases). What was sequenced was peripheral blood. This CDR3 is CASSPGRGRTEAFF. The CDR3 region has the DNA TGTGCCAGCAGCCCCGGCCGGGGGAGGACTGAAGCTTTCTTT.